This T cell receptor (beta chain) is from a study of shared clonotypes between healthy human individuals. TCRdb's table, derived via immunoSEQ multiplex PCR, lists solely in-frame clones and lacks some. The table records hundreds of thousands of clones, roughly 95% of them present only once. Germline-derived CDR1 and CDR2 are MDHEN and SYDVKM. V lost 6 bases and J lost 2; bases outside the gene matches: 6. This CDR3 contains 14 residues. It was CD45RO-negative cells, positively selected for CCR7, that made up naive CD8 cells, with terminally differentiated effector memory CD45RA+ cells excluded. The origin of this receptor is a woman under 40 in good health. The J gene is TRBJ1-2, the V gene TRBV28, with TRBD1 matching over 7 bases. Sequenced: naive CD8+ T cells sorted from blood. CDR3 nucleotides: TGTGCCAGCAGAGCCGGGACAGCAAACTATGGCTACACCTTC. Its translation is CASRAGTANYGYTF.